These 28 T cell receptor beta chains were sequenced from one sample in a study of T cell responses to AZD1222 COVID-19 vaccine. Data came from immunoSEQ multiplex PCR; TCRdb stores just in-frame clones and leaves some out. The data show approximately 110,000 clones, around 96% seen once. The sample here was peripheral blood, taken on day 0 of AZD1222 vaccination. The receptors were sampled from an adult in good health.

CDR3 nucleotide sequence: TGTGCCAGCAGGAGTATAGAACGGAGCTATGGCTACACCTTC. Protein product: CASRSIERSYGYTF. The chain is built from TRBV28 and TRBJ1-2; D call uncertain. The CDR3 runs 14 residues. Germline V gene data show CDR1 as MDHEN and CDR2 as SYDVKM. Trimming took 6 bases from V and 4 from J, leaving 15 bases between them.

This clone showed up just once. V usage is TRBV10-3 and J usage is TRBJ1-5; no clear D. CDR1 ENHRY and CDR2 SYGVKD come from the germline V gene. The ends were cut back, 3 bases at V and 2 bases at J, with 17 bases in the middle. This CDR3 comprises 17 residues. In DNA form, the CDR3 reads TGTGCCATCAGTGAAGCTGTAGGCTCTGCGGGCAATCAGCCCCAGCATTTT. It yields the protein CAISEAVGSAGNQPQHF.

The V gene is TRBV9, the J gene TRBJ1-3; no reliable D call. Germline CDR1 and CDR2: SGDLS and YYNGEE. The V and J ends lost 2 bases and 10 bases respectively, with 19 bases between them. CDR3 length: 15 residues. CDR3 bases: TGTGCCAGCAGCGTTCTCTTGACGGGTCCCGAAACCATATATTTT. Translation gives CASSVLLTGPETIYF. Using reference TRBV9 and TRBJ1-3 for the parts outside the CDR3, the full variable domain is DSGVTQTPKHLITATGQRVTLRCSPRSGDLSVYWYQQSLDQGLQFLIQYYNGEERAKGNILERFSAQQFPDLHSELNLSSLELGDSALYFCASSVLLTGPETIYFGEGSWLTVV.

The chain carries TRBV2 and TRBJ1-5; D remains unclear. The CDR3 is 14 residues long. V was cut by 4 bases and J by 0 bases, with 7 bases left in between. Germline CDR1 and CDR2: SNHLY and FYNNEI. The CDR3 DNA is TGTGCCAGCAGTGTTGGGAGTAGCAATCAGCCCCAGCATTTT. Translated: CASSVGSSNQPQHF.

The J gene is TRBJ1-3, the V gene TRBV20-1; the D is unclear. Germline CDR1 DFQATT, CDR2 SNEGSKA (reference sequence). V gave up 3 bases and J gave up 2 bases, with 17 bases separating them. The CDR3 consists of 16 residues. The chain's CDR3 is CSASSYLRTAGNTIYF. In nucleotides, the CDR3 is TGCAGTGCTAGTTCTTACCTCCGAACCGCTGGAAACACCATATATTTT.

The chain has TRBV28 and TRBJ2-1; D remains ambiguous. CDR3 length equals 14 residues. V gave up 5 bases and J gave up 12 bases, with 20 bases separating them. Germline V lookup: CDR1 MDHEN, CDR2 SYDVKM. This CDR3 is CASSPLVGQQRQFF. Written as DNA, the CDR3 is TGTGCCAGCAGTCCCCTAGTCGGTCAGCAGCGGCAGTTCTTC.

The chain carries TRBV19 and TRBJ2-7; 8 nucleotides line up with TRBD1. Germline V lookup: CDR1 LNHDA, CDR2 SQIVND (reference sequence). The CDR3 loop spans 15 amino acids. With V trimmed by 1 base and J by 2 bases, 4 bases remained unmatched. The CDR3: CASSIGRGLTYEQYF. DNA of the CDR3: TGTGCCAGTAGTATAGGCAGGGGGCTGACCTACGAGCAGTACTTC. The entire variable domain, with the rest obtained from reference TRBV19 and TRBJ2-7, is as follows: DGGITQSPKYLFRKEGQNVTLSCEQNLNHDAMYWYRQDPGQGLRLIYYSQIVNDFQKGDIAEGYSVSREKKESFPLTVTSAQKNPTAFYLCASSIGRGLTYEQYFGPGTRLTVT.

The CDR3 loop reads CASSESAGGVETQYF. The CDR3 coding sequence is TGTGCCAGCAGTGAAAGTGCCGGGGGAGTGGAGACCCAGTACTTC. The J gene is TRBJ2-5, the V gene TRBV6-1; a weak D match, TRBD2 (6 bases). Germline CDR1 MNHNS, CDR2 SASEGT. V was trimmed by 2 bases and J by 5 bases, leaving 15 bases between them. The CDR3 is 15 amino acids.

The chain recombines TRBV11-3 with TRBJ2-5, with 7 bases that match TRBD1. The J segment lost 4 bases and the V segment lost 5 bases, leaving 7 bases of the junction unmatched. Germline V lookup: CDR1 SGHNT, CDR2 YENEEA. The CDR3 sequence is 14 residues long. The CDR3 sequence: CASSRLQGRETQYF. In DNA, the CDR3 is TGTGCCAGCAGCCGATTACAGGGGCGAGAGACCCAGTACTTC.

In the case of this clone: The junction and the germline gene differ at one end; a read error may be behind it. The chain has TRBV5-1 and TRBJ1-3, with D unresolved. The CDR3 length is 16 residues. CDR1 and CDR2 from the germline V gene are SGHRS and YFSETQ. DNA for the CDR3: TGCGCCGGCAGCTTGGAGGCAGGCATCTCTGGAAACACCATATATTTT. Protein: CAGSLEAGISGNTIYF. The variable domain in full, with the rest retrieved from reference TRBV5-1 and TRBJ1-3, is KAGVTQTPRYLIKTRGQQVTLSCSPISGHRSVSWYQQTPGQGLQFLFEYFSETQRNKGNFPGRFSGRQFSNSRSEMNVSTLELGDSALYLCAGSLEAGISGNTIYFGEGSWLTVV.

The V call is TRBV7-8, the J call TRBJ1-5; D ambiguous. The CDR3 spans 17 residues. Trimming took off 4 bases at V and 0 bases at J, with 16 bases between the two ends. Germline V gene data show CDR1 as SGHVS and CDR2 as FQNEAQ. CDR3 in amino acids: CASSYEGRPNSNQPQHF. CDR3 coding DNA: TGTGCCAGCAGCTACGAGGGCCGACCTAATAGCAATCAGCCCCAGCATTTT.

CDR3 residues: CASSIRRTGMNTEAFF. In nucleotides, the CDR3 is TGTGCCAGTAGTATTAGGCGGACAGGGATGAACACTGAAGCTTTCTTT. The genes are TRBV19 and TRBJ1-1, with 8 bases that match TRBD1. Germline V gene data show CDR1 as LNHDA and CDR2 as SQIVND (reference sequence). The J segment lost 0 bases and the V segment lost 3 bases, leaving 6 bases of the junction unmatched. The CDR3 sequence is 16 residues long.

V gene TRBV6-5 combines with J gene TRBJ2-2; 10 bases line up with TRBD1. The germline CDR1 and CDR2 sequences are MNHEY and SVGAGI. CDR3 length equals 15 residues. V lost 4 bases and J lost 4; bases outside the gene matches: 3. The CDR3 here is CASSLGTGATGELFF. The CDR3 DNA follows: TGTGCCAGCAGTTTGGGGACAGGGGCCACCGGGGAGCTGTTTTTT.

The chain links TRBV7-9 to TRBJ1-4; D uncertain. Germline V CDR1 and CDR2: SEHNR, FQNEAQ (reference sequence). There are 15 residues in the CDR3. V lost 5 bases to trimming and J lost 2 bases, with 12 bases between them. In nucleotides, the CDR3 is TGTGCCAGCAGCCCCCCTTGGATTACTAATGAAAAACTGTTTTTT. Protein: CASSPPWITNEKLFF.

This clone was seen only once. The V and J genes are TRBV27 and TRBJ2-7, with 8 bases fitting TRBD2. The CDR3 totals 15 residues. V was clipped by 4 bases and J by 2 bases; unmatched bases: 7. Germline values: CDR1 MNHEY, CDR2 SMNVEV (reference sequence). CDR3: CASSSRLAPTYEQYF. The CDR3 DNA sequence: TGTGCCAGCAGTTCCCGACTAGCGCCCACCTACGAGCAGTACTTC.

This chain uses TRBV7-9 with TRBJ2-2, with 7 bases fitting TRBD2. The CDR3 spans 16 residues. The trim removed 1 base at V and 6 bases at J, leaving 8 bases unmatched. CDR1 and CDR2 from the germline V gene are SEHNR and FQNEAQ (reference sequence). CDR3 region: CASSLGSAGRAGELFF. CDR3 nucleotide sequence: TGTGCCAGCAGCTTAGGATCAGCGGGACGGGCCGGGGAGCTGTTTTTT.

The rearrangement links TRBV14 to TRBJ2-7; D is ambiguous. Germline assignment: CDR1 SGHDN and CDR2 FVKESK. V lost 0 bases to trimming and J lost 3 bases, with 6 bases between them. CDR3 length: 13 amino acids. The CDR3 region has the DNA TGTGCCAGCAGCCAAGATCAATTCTACGAGCAGTACTTC. Translated: CASSQDQFYEQYF.

V and J are TRBV7-9 and TRBJ2-1; D gene unclear. V lost 6 bases and J lost 6, with 9 bases in between. This CDR3 is 12 amino acids long. Germline CDR1 reads SEHNR; CDR2 reads FQNEAQ (reference sequence). CDR3 residues: CASSLISNEQFF. The CDR3 DNA follows: TGTGCCAGCAGTCTCATTAGCAATGAGCAGTTCTTC.

This clone appeared a single time. V and J are TRBV28 and TRBJ1-6; TRBD1 might be the D (6 bases). CDR3 length equals 15 residues. Between the trimmed V and J ends, which lost 6 bases and 9 bases, there was a span of 18 bases. Germline CDR1 is MDHEN and CDR2 is SYDVKM. For the CDR3, the DNA is TGTGCCAGCAGATTCTTCCGGGGGGCGGGTTCACCCCTCCACTTT. Protein: CASRFFRGAGSPLHF.

V usage is TRBV13 and J usage is TRBJ2-1; D possibly corresponds to TRBD2 (6 bases). This CDR3 is built from 17 residues. V was clipped by 6 bases and J by 7 bases, with 25 bases between them. Germline V gene lookup returns CDR1 PRHDT and CDR2 FYEKMQ (reference sequence). This CDR3 is CASRSSPWAGLENEQFF. DNA of the CDR3: TGTGCCAGCAGGTCGAGCCCATGGGCGGGATTAGAAAATGAGCAGTTCTTC.

CDR3 coding DNA: TGCGCCAGCAGCCAGGGACTTAGCACAGATACGCAGTATTTT. Translating it yields CASSQGLSTDTQYF. V usage is TRBV5-1 and J usage is TRBJ2-3, with a possible D match to TRBD2 (6 bases). The CDR3 has 14 residues. V was cut by 4 bases and J by 0 bases, with 9 bases left in between. Per germline, CDR1 SGHRS and CDR2 YFSETQ.

The chain combines TRBV6-1 with TRBJ1-2; 8 bases map to TRBD1. The CDR3 consists of 14 residues. CDR1 and CDR2 (germline): MNHNS, SASEGT. The V segment lost 6 bases and the J segment 3 bases; nucleotides outside the gene matches: 6. CDR3 DNA: TGTGCCAGCAGGAAGGACAGGGAGGACTATGGCTACACCTTC. Translated: CASRKDREDYGYTF.

The CDR3 sequence is CASSVGLAGWDEQFF. Written as DNA, the CDR3 is TGTGCCAGCAGCGTAGGGCTAGCGGGGTGGGATGAGCAGTTCTTC. The chain recombines TRBV9 with TRBJ2-1, with TRBD2 identical over 9 bases. The CDR3 runs 15 residues. The V gene's germline CDR1 is SGDLS and CDR2 YYNGEE. Germline trimming cut 0 bases from V and 8 bases from J; bases unmatched to any gene: 6.

The chain combines TRBV28 with TRBJ2-7, with D possibly TRBD1 on 6 matching bases. The germline V gene encodes CDR1 MDHEN and CDR2 SYDVKM. The CDR3 is 15 residues long. The V end was cut by 5 bases, the J end by 3 bases, with 17 bases between. CDR3 in amino acids: CASSAKQGSFYEQYF. CDR3 nucleotide sequence: TGTGCCAGCAGTGCCAAACAGGGATCGTTCTACGAGCAGTACTTC.

The CDR3 bases are TGTGCCAGCAGTTACGACAGGGTGTCAGATACGCAGTATTTT. It translates to CASSYDRVSDTQYF. The chain uses TRBV6-5 and TRBJ2-3, with 7 bases fitting TRBD1. The V gene's germline CDR1 is MNHEY and CDR2 SVGAGI. With 2 bases clipped from V and 4 bases from J, the junction kept 3 bases outside the gene matches. This CDR3 region has 14 residues.

The V call is TRBV19, the J call TRBJ1-5; TRBD1 matches 11 bases. The CDR3 covers 15 residues. V lost 6 bases to trimming and J lost 4 bases; unmatched junction nucleotides: 5. Germline values: CDR1 LNHDA, CDR2 SQIVND (reference sequence). Here the CDR3 reads CASRTDRGLNQPQHF. In DNA form, the CDR3 reads TGTGCCAGTAGAACGGACAGGGGGCTGAATCAGCCCCAGCATTTT.

The J gene is TRBJ1-1, the V gene TRBV5-1; D perhaps matches TRBD1 (6 bases). V lost 1 base, J lost 2 bases, and 15 bases lay in between. From germline, CDR1 is SGHRS and CDR2 YFSETQ. This CDR3 is 16 amino acids long. CDR3 DNA: TGCGCCAGCAGCTTGTCAGCGGGGGCGGGTAACACTGAAGCTTTCTTT. It translates to CASSLSAGAGNTEAFF.

J is TRBJ1-5 and V is TRBV28, with D uncertain. The CDR3 runs 15 residues. V was clipped by 3 bases and J by 0 bases, with 9 bases between them. CDR1 is MDHEN and CDR2 is SYDVKM in the germline V gene. CDR3 region: CASSFMRVSNQPQHF. The CDR3 nucleotides are TGTGCCAGCAGTTTTATGCGAGTTAGCAATCAGCCCCAGCATTTT.